This T cell receptor beta chain was identified during a study of cytomegalovirus exposure and HLA in healthy donors. Whole-study context: In terms of ancestry, the Caucasian-associated cluster contained about four fifths of the 300 to 400 genotyped donors.

The CDR3 has 14 amino acids. Trimming took off 5 bases at V and 6 bases at J, with 14 bases between the two ends. Per germline, CDR1 ENHRY and CDR2 SYGVKD. PCR involved 60 Vbeta and 13 Jbeta primers. The method was immunoSEQ multiplex PCR; TCRdb's version includes in-frame clones alone and lacks a portion of them. The sample contains tens of thousands of clones, approximately 81% of which appear only once. The study's findings and limits: Earlier analysis found most TCR beta V segments productive about 87% or about 30% of the time.

This clone showed up just a few times. Its antigen is not identified. The sample taken for sequencing was PBMCs. This TCR was sampled from a girl aged 2 to 9 in good health and CMV-seropositive. This chain links TRBV10-3 with TRBJ2-1; possible D gene TRBD1, 7 bases. DNA for the CDR3: TGTGCCATCAGTTTGACAGGGAGGATCAATGAGCAGTTCTTC. This codes for CAISLTGRINEQFF.